Presented here are 27 T cell receptor beta chains from one specimen sequenced in a study of CD8 T cells in Susac syndrome. RNA, at roughly 0.5 to 1 ug, was reverse transcribed with random hexamers. One entry per CDR3 protein results from TCRdb running MiXCR on the immunoSEQ multiplex PCR reads. The table includes about 150,000 distinct CDR3 sequences, less than 95% detected once. Sequencing input: CD4+ T cells from PBMCs. The receptor set was obtained from a human donor in good health.

This clonotype has just one count. Sequence at one end of the junction differs from germline and may be a read error. The chain couples TRBV2 to TRBJ1-4; weak D call: TRBD1 (5 bases). The germline V gene encodes CDR1 SNHLY and CDR2 FYNNEI. The CDR3 runs to 14 residues. The CDR3 reads CASSDLEGRSTLLF. The CDR3 region has the DNA TGTGCCAGCAGTGATTTGGAGGGGCGCTCAACGTTGCTTTTT.

The chain links TRBV6-5 to TRBJ1-1; 8 positions agree with TRBD1. V dropped 5 bases and J dropped 7; count of bases not matched to a gene: 3. The CDR3 runs to 12 residues. CDR1 and CDR2 from the germline V gene are MNHEY and SVGAGI. CDR3 DNA: TGTGCCAGCAGTCAGACAGGGGTTGAAGCTTTCTTT. Translating it yields CASSQTGVEAFF.

J is TRBJ1-2 and V is TRBV12-3 or TRBV12-4, with 7 bases aligning to TRBD1. The CDR3 is made up of 13 amino acids. Trimming removed 5 bases from V and 7 bases from J; junction bases left unmatched: 7. The DNA of the CDR3 is TGTGCCAGCAGTCTCCAGGGGGTTGGTGGCTACACCTTC. Amino acids: CASSLQGVGGYTF.

This chain links TRBV30 with TRBJ2-7; D might be TRBD1 (5 bases). Germline V lookup: CDR1 GTSNPN, CDR2 SVGIG (reference sequence). The CDR3 has 12 amino acids. Trimming pared 2 bases from V and 5 bases from J, leaving 10 bases between. As DNA, the CDR3 is TGTGCCTGGAGTCCCAGGGCAGACGAGCAGTACTTC. Its translation is CAWSPRADEQYF. The whole variable domain, filled in from reference TRBV30 and TRBJ2-7, reads SQTIHQWPATLVQPVGSPLSLECTVEGTSNPNLYWYRQAAGRGLQLLFYSVGIGQISSEVPQNLSASRPQDRQFILSSKKLLLSDSGFYLCAWSPRADEQYFGPGTRLTVT.

CDR3 in DNA: TGTGCCAGCAGCCCGGGGACAGGCTCTAACTATGGCTACACCTTC. It yields the protein CASSPGTGSNYGYTF. The chain recombines TRBV5-6 with TRBJ1-2; 8 nucleotides line up with TRBD1. Germline CDR1 and CDR2: SGHDT and YYEEEE. The CDR3 contains 15 residues. The junction had 5 bases not matched to a gene; V was cut back by 4 bases and J by 0 bases.

In DNA, the CDR3 is TGTGCCAGCAGCCCGGGTGTGACCCAGTACTTC. Its translation is CASSPGVTQYF. This rearrangement joins TRBV6-1 to TRBJ2-5; D remains ambiguous. The CDR3 loop spans 11 amino acids. Germline CDR1 and CDR2: MNHNS and SASEGT. V lost 6 bases and J lost 7, with 9 bases in between.

The chain carries TRBV9 and TRBJ2-7; 10 positions match TRBD2. Per germline, CDR1 SGDLS and CDR2 YYNGEE. J lost 6 bases, V lost 0 bases, and 9 bases had no gene match. The CDR3 runs 16 residues. CDR3 protein: CASSVGSSGRDSEQYF. The CDR3 nucleotides read TGTGCCAGCAGCGTAGGTTCAAGCGGGAGGGACAGCGAGCAGTACTTC.

V is TRBV12-3 or TRBV12-4 and J is TRBJ2-1, with 10 bases aligning to TRBD2. The V segment lost 5 bases and the J segment 8 bases; nucleotides outside the gene matches: 18. This CDR3 has 18 residues. The CDR3 is CASSPLGGGASGSHEQFF. The CDR3, as DNA: TGTGCCAGCAGTCCACTCGGGGGTGGGGCTAGCGGGAGCCATGAGCAGTTCTTC.

The V gene is TRBV5-1, the J gene TRBJ2-2; D gene ambiguous. V lost 1 base, J lost 3 bases, and 4 bases lay in between. The CDR3 is 13 residues long. Per germline, CDR1 SGHRS and CDR2 YFSETQ. The DNA for the CDR3 is TGCGCCAGCAGCTTGCAGGACACCGGGGAGCTGTTTTTT. This codes for CASSLQDTGELFF.

V gene TRBV30 combines with J gene TRBJ1-3; no firm D call. The CDR3 runs to 13 residues. V dropped 2 bases and J dropped 4 bases, with 9 bases sitting between them. Germline values: CDR1 GTSNPN, CDR2 SVGIG (reference sequence). CDR3 sequence (DNA): TGTGCCTGGAGTCAGCAGCAAGGAAACACCATATATTTT. Its translation: CAWSQQQGNTIYF.

This clonotype has just one count. The rearrangement uses TRBV27 and TRBJ2-3; 8 nucleotides match TRBD2. Germline V gene data show CDR1 as MNHEY and CDR2 as SMNVEV (reference sequence). This CDR3 spans 17 amino acids. Germline trimming cut 5 bases from V and 6 bases from J; bases unmatched to any gene: 16. The CDR3 DNA reads TGTGCCAGCAGTCGCCGAGTCGTGGCGGGAGGTCCCGATACGCAGTATTTT. Translation: CASSRRVVAGGPDTQYF.

The CDR3 DNA sequence: TGTGCCAGCAGTGTATTGAGCGGGAGTAGCTCCTACAATGAGCAGTTCTTC. The encoded protein is CASSVLSGSSSYNEQFF. V is TRBV12-3 or TRBV12-4 and J is TRBJ2-1; 8 nucleotides agree with TRBD2. V lost 5 bases, J lost 0 bases, and 9 bases stayed unmatched. This CDR3 region has 17 residues.

This rearrangement joins TRBV23-1 to TRBJ1-5; 12 nucleotides align to TRBD1. TRBV23-1 is an ORF for which the function is uncertain. The CDR3 has 16 amino acids. V shed 4 bases, J shed 7 bases, and the junction held 8 bases outside the gene matches. In nucleotides, the CDR3 is TGCGCCAGCAGTCGCGGGGACAGGGGGCGCAGGCAGCCCCAGCATTTT. It encodes CASSRGDRGRRQPQHF.

This chain links TRBV7-9 with TRBJ2-7; 7 bases align to TRBD2. V lost 4 bases, J lost 7 bases, and 13 bases stayed unmatched. The CDR3 is 15 residues long. Germline V lookup: CDR1 SEHNR, CDR2 FQNEAQ (reference sequence). CDR3 loop: CASSSTSKGGVEQYF. In DNA, the CDR3 is TGTGCCAGCAGCTCCACATCGAAGGGAGGGGTTGAGCAGTACTTC.

This rearrangement joins TRBV20-1 to TRBJ2-2; possibly TRBD1 for D (5 bases). This CDR3 region has 14 residues. With 5 bases removed from V and 2 bases from J, the gap between germline ends came to 12 bases. CDR1 is DFQATT and CDR2 is SNEGSKA in the germline V gene (reference sequence). CDR3 bases: TGCAGTGCTTGGACACGACCAAACACCGGGGAGCTGTTTTTT. This sequence encodes CSAWTRPNTGELFF.

The rearrangement joins TRBV3-1 to TRBJ2-7, with D possibly being TRBD2 (5 bases). Germline CDR1 and CDR2: LGHDT and YNNKEL (reference sequence). This CDR3 contains 16 residues. Trimming took 4 bases from V and 2 from J, leaving 18 bases between them. In DNA form, the CDR3 reads TGTGCCAGCAGCCGCCGGACCGGGGTGTGGCCCTACGAGCAGTACTTC. Translating gives CASSRRTGVWPYEQYF.

The chain recombines TRBV5-6 with TRBJ2-4; a weak D match, TRBD2 (6 bases). There are 15 residues in the CDR3. CDR1 is SGHDT and CDR2 is YYEEEE in the germline V gene. V was pared by 4 bases and J by 2 bases, with 13 bases between. In DNA, the CDR3 is TGTGCCAGCAGCCCCCGGCGGGACTCCAAAAACATTCAGTACTTC. The encoded protein is CASSPRRDSKNIQYF.

The V gene is TRBV5-1, the J gene TRBJ2-3; 10 nucleotides match TRBD2. The trim removed 3 bases at V and 4 bases at J, leaving 8 bases unmatched. The CDR3 has 16 residues. Germline V gene lookup returns CDR1 SGHRS and CDR2 YFSETQ. CDR3 nucleotide sequence: TGCGCCAGCAGCTGGGAGCCTAGCGGGAGCGCAGATACGCAGTATTTT. This codes for CASSWEPSGSADTQYF. The full variable domain, with the rest looked up from reference TRBV5-1 and TRBJ2-3, is KAGVTQTPRYLIKTRGQQVTLSCSPISGHRSVSWYQQTPGQGLQFLFEYFSETQRNKGNFPGRFSGRQFSNSRSEMNVSTLELGDSALYLCASSWEPSGSADTQYFGPGTRLTVL.

The chain combines TRBV12-3 or TRBV12-4 with TRBJ2-7; 11 nucleotides align to TRBD2. Germline trimming cut 3 bases from V and 6 bases from J; bases unmatched to any gene: 4. CDR3 size: 14 residues. CDR3 in DNA: TGTGCCAGCAGTTTTCGACTAGCGGGATCCGAGCAGTACTTC. This sequence encodes CASSFRLAGSEQYF.

This sequence joins TRBV12-3 or TRBV12-4 and TRBJ2-7, with 8 positions matching TRBD2. This CDR3 contains 16 residues. The V gene end was trimmed by 4 bases and the J gene end by 3 bases; junction bases not matched to a gene: 11. The CDR3 loop is CASSSSARAGDYEQYF. CDR3 in DNA: TGTGCCAGCAGTTCCTCCGCTCGAGCGGGAGACTACGAGCAGTACTTC.

The chain links TRBV5-6 to TRBJ1-2, with D unclear. CDR1 is SGHDT and CDR2 is YYEEEE in the germline V gene. The CDR3 covers 15 residues. Trimming pared 2 bases from V and 4 bases from J, leaving 15 bases between. This CDR3 is CASSLIGGSLYGYTF. CDR3 DNA: TGTGCCAGCAGCTTAATTGGAGGGAGTCTCTATGGCTACACCTTC. Looking up the rest from reference TRBV5-6 and TRBJ1-2 gives the full variable domain: DAGVTQSPTHLIKTRGQQVTLRCSPKSGHDTVSWYQQALGQGPQFIFQYYEEEERQRGNFPDRFSGHQFPNYSSELNVNALLLGDSALYLCASSLIGGSLYGYTFGSGTRLTVV.

This clonotype occurred once. This chain links TRBV12-3 or TRBV12-4 with TRBJ1-5; 8 bases match TRBD1. This CDR3 region has 17 residues. The ends lost 3 bases at V and 2 bases at J; junction bases unmatched: 9. CDR3 region: CASSFSRGLEGNQPQHF. DNA of the CDR3: TGTGCCAGCAGTTTTAGCAGGGGGCTGGAGGGCAATCAGCCCCAGCATTTT.

This chain joins TRBV6-6 and TRBJ2-2; D gene ambiguous. This CDR3 has 11 amino acids. With 11 bases removed from V and 4 bases from J, the gap between germline ends came to 8 bases. CDR1 and CDR2 (germline): MNHNY, SVGAGI (reference sequence). The CDR3 DNA reads as TGTGCCGCGTGGGCCACCGGGGAGCTGTTTTTT. Protein: CAAWATGELFF.

V is TRBV3-1 and J is TRBJ2-7, with 7 bases aligning to TRBD2. The CDR3 covers 17 residues. In germline, CDR1 is LGHDT, CDR2 YNNKEL (reference sequence). V shed 4 bases, J shed 3 bases, and the junction held 15 bases outside the gene matches. CDR3 residues: CASSPFPPGLTFYEQYF. The CDR3 DNA reads TGTGCCAGCAGCCCTTTTCCTCCGGGACTAACCTTCTACGAGCAGTACTTC.

The V call is TRBV19, the J call TRBJ1-2; 8 bases map to TRBD1. CDR3 length: 14 residues. Germline V gives CDR1 LNHDA, CDR2 SQIVND (reference sequence). The ends lost 7 bases at V and 2 bases at J; junction bases unmatched: 6. CDR3 in amino acids: CASTPGGTNYGYTF. The CDR3, as DNA: TGTGCCAGTACACCAGGGGGCACGAACTATGGCTACACCTTC.

The rearrangement uses TRBV7-2 and TRBJ2-2, with D possibly being TRBD1 or TRBD2 (6 bases each). Germline CDR1 SGHTA, CDR2 FQGNSA. The CDR3 is 15 residues long. The V gene lost 8 bases and the J gene lost 6 bases, with 19 bases spanning the gap. Written as DNA, the CDR3 is TGTGCCAGCCTGGAGGGGGGAGCGGTTCCCGGGGAGCTGTTTTTT. This sequence encodes CASLEGGAVPGELFF.

This chain links TRBV7-8 with TRBJ2-3, with no clear D. Germline CDR1 reads SGHVS; CDR2 reads FQNEAQ. CDR3 length equals 12 residues. V dropped 4 bases and J dropped 11 bases, with 13 bases sitting between them. Written as DNA, the CDR3 is TGTGCCAGCAGCTACCTAATAGGATGGCAGTATTTT. It is translated as CASSYLIGWQYF.